This is a list of T cell receptor beta chains from one sample in a study of cytomegalovirus exposure and HLA in healthy donors. Here immunoSEQ multiplex PCR was the method, and the copy in TCRdb shows in-frame clones only, minus some. The data show about 94,000 clones, with over 65% seen just once and 10% held by the top ten. Sequencing was carried out using PBMCs. The receptors stem from a human donor in good health. CDR3s include the opening cysteine and the closing phenylalanine or tryptophan. Each record gives: CDR3 protein, CDR3 DNA, clone size, V gene, D gene, J gene. A D gene is named only where the DNA matches it firmly. Clone sizes are given selectively: once, few, many, or a class where the clone is expanded.

CDR3 protein: CASSELGRGSSTDTQYF
CDR3 DNA: TGTGCCAGCAGTGAATTGGGCAGGGGATCTAGCACAGATACGCAGTATTTT
clone size: once
V gene: TRBV25-1
D gene: .
J gene: TRBJ2-3

CDR3 protein: CSVARGWRGAEAFF
CDR3 DNA: TGCAGCGTTGCCAGGGGGTGGAGGGGGGCTGAAGCTTTCTTT
clone size: .
V gene: TRBV29-1
D gene: TRBD1
J gene: TRBJ1-1

CDR3 protein: CASPQKEGDGNTIYF
CDR3 DNA: TGTGCCAGCCCCCAAAAAGAAGGAGATGGAAACACCATATATTTT
clone size: few
V gene: TRBV25-1
D gene: .
J gene: TRBJ1-3

CDR3 protein: CASSPGQGNEQYF
CDR3 DNA: TGTGCCAGCAGCCCGGGACAGGGGAACGAGCAGTACTTC
clone size: .
V gene: TRBV27
D gene: TRBD1
J gene: TRBJ2-7

CDR3 protein: CATSRAGRGPTEAFF
CDR3 DNA: TGTGCCACCAGCAGAGCTGGCAGGGGGCCGACTGAAGCTTTCTTT
clone size: .
V gene: TRBV15
D gene: TRBD1
J gene: TRBJ1-1

CDR3 protein: CATKDSRNYGYTF
CDR3 DNA: TGTGCCACCAAGGACAGTCGGAACTATGGCTACACCTTC
clone size: .
V gene: TRBV28
D gene: .
J gene: TRBJ1-2

CDR3 protein: CASSSDRGTDTEAFF
CDR3 DNA: TGTGCCAGCAGCTCCGACAGGGGTACGGACACTGAAGCTTTCTTT
clone size: .
V gene: TRBV7-6
D gene: TRBD1
J gene: TRBJ1-1

CDR3 protein: CSASELDSKQYF
CDR3 DNA: TGCAGCGCCTCTGAATTGGACAGTAAGCAGTACTTC
clone size: .
V gene: TRBV29-1
D gene: .
J gene: TRBJ2-7

CDR3 protein: CASSEGPTSYEQYF
CDR3 DNA: TGTGCCAGCAGCGAGGGGCCTACCTCCTACGAGCAGTACTTC
clone size: .
V gene: TRBV9
D gene: .
J gene: TRBJ2-7

CDR3 protein: CASSLLFPNEQFF
CDR3 DNA: TGTGCCAGCAGCTTATTATTCCCCAATGAGCAGTTCTTC
clone size: .
V gene: TRBV11-3
D gene: .
J gene: TRBJ2-1

CDR3 protein: CASSTRLNTGELFF
CDR3 DNA: TGTGCCAGCAGCACCAGATTGAACACCGGGGAGCTGTTTTTT
clone size: .
V gene: TRBV7-2
D gene: .
J gene: TRBJ2-2

CDR3 protein: CASSLGAGQPQHF
CDR3 DNA: TGTGCTAGCAGCTTAGGGGCTGGGCAGCCCCAGCATTTT
clone size: .
V gene: TRBV7-7
D gene: .
J gene: TRBJ1-5

CDR3 protein: CATSDRGLYTEAFF
CDR3 DNA: TGTGCCACGTCGGACAGGGGTTTGTACACTGAAGCTTTCTTT
clone size: .
V gene: TRBV15
D gene: TRBD1
J gene: TRBJ1-1

CDR3 protein: CASRGTVKYTEAFF
CDR3 DNA: TGTGCCAGCAGAGGGACAGTAAAGTACACTGAAGCTTTCTTT
clone size: .
V gene: TRBV6-5
D gene: TRBD1
J gene: TRBJ1-1

CDR3 protein: CASSAGVEAFF
CDR3 DNA: TGCGCCAGCAGCGCAGGGGTCGAAGCTTTCTTT
clone size: few
V gene: TRBV4-1
D gene: .
J gene: TRBJ1-1

CDR3 protein: CAWTDSGNTMYF
CDR3 DNA: TGTGCCTGGACTGACTCGGGAAACACCATGTATTTT
clone size: .
V gene: TRBV30
D gene: .
J gene: TRBJ1-3

CDR3 protein: CASTYWDRAQETQYF
CDR3 DNA: TGTGCCAGCACCTACTGGGACAGGGCCCAAGAGACCCAGTACTTC
clone size: .
V gene: TRBV6-1
D gene: TRBD1
J gene: TRBJ2-5

CDR3 protein: CASSLTAGGVGEQFF
CDR3 DNA: TGTGCCAGCAGCTTAACAGCGGGGGGGGTTGGTGAGCAGTTCTTC
clone size: once
V gene: TRBV7-3
D gene: TRBD2
J gene: TRBJ2-1

CDR3 protein: CASRSTRGVSDTEQFF
CDR3 DNA: TGTGCCAGCAGGTCGACCCGGGGAGTGTCTGATACGGAGCAGTTCTTC
clone size: .
V gene: TRBV5-6
D gene: .
J gene: TRBJ2-1

CDR3 protein: CASSRDRGRQPQHF
CDR3 DNA: TGTGCCAGCAGCCGGGACAGGGGGCGTCAGCCCCAGCATTTT
clone size: .
V gene: TRBV28
D gene: TRBD1
J gene: TRBJ1-5

CDR3 protein: CASIQSPGATQFTGELFF
CDR3 DNA: TGTGCCAGCATCCAATCGCCCGGAGCCACTCAGTTCACCGGGGAGCTGTTTTTT
clone size: .
V gene: TRBV7-2
D gene: .
J gene: TRBJ2-2

CDR3 protein: CASSPKTGWAFF
CDR3 DNA: TGTGCCAGCTCACCCAAGACAGGGTGGGCTTTCTTT
clone size: few
V gene: TRBV18
D gene: TRBD1
J gene: TRBJ1-1